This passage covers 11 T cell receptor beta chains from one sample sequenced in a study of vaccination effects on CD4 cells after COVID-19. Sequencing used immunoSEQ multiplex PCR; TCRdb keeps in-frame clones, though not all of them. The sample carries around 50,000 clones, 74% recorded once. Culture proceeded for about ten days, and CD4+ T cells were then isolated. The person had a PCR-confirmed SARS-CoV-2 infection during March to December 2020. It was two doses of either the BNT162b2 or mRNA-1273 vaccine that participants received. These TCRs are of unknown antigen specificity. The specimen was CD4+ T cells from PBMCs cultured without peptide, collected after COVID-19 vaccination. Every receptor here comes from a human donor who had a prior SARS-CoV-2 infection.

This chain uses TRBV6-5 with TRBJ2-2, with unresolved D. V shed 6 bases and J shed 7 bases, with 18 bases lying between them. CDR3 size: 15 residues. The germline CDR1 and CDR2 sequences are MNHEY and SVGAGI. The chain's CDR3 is CASSRGYGNHGELFF. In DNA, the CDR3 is TGTGCCAGCAGCCGAGGATATGGAAACCACGGGGAGCTGTTTTTT.

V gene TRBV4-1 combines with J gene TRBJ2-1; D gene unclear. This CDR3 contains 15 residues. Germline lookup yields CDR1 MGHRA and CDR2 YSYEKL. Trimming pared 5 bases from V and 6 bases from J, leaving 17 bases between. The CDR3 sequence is CASSMGPRLVNEQFF. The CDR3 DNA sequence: TGCGCCAGCAGCATGGGTCCGAGGCTAGTCAATGAGCAGTTCTTC.

The CDR3 loop is CASSLYHRRDEQYF. The CDR3 coding sequence is TGTGCCAGCAGTCTATACCATCGCAGGGACGAGCAGTACTTC. This chain connects TRBV27 to TRBJ2-7; D might be TRBD1 (5 bases). Trimming removed 5 bases at V and 5 bases at J, with 16 bases between. Germline V gene lookup returns CDR1 MNHEY and CDR2 SMNVEV (reference sequence). The CDR3 consists of 14 residues.

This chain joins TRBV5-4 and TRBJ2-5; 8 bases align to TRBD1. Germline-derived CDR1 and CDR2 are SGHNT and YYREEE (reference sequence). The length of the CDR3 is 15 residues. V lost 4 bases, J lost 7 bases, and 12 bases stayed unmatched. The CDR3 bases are TGTGCCAGCAGCCGGACAGGGTCGCGATTGGGGACCCAGTACTTC. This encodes CASSRTGSRLGTQYF.

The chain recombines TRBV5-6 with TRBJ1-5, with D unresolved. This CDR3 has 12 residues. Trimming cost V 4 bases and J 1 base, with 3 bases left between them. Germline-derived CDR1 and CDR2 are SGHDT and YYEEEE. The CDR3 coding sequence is TGTGCCAGCAGCCTAAGCAATCAGCCCCAGCATTTT. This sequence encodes CASSLSNQPQHF.

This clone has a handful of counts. CDR3 DNA sequence: TGTGCCAGCAGCGTTCTGGACGGGTTGGATTCACCCCTCCACTTT. Its protein product is CASSVLDGLDSPLHF. The chain couples TRBV9 to TRBJ1-6, with unresolved D. Germline CDR1 SGDLS, CDR2 YYNGEE. The CDR3 consists of 15 residues. V was clipped by 2 bases and J by 8 bases, with 14 bases between them.

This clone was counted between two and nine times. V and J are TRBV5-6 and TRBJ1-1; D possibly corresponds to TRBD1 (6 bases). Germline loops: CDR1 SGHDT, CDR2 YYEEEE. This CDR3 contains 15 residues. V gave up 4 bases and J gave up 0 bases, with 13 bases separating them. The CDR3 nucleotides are TGTGCCAGCAGCAGGGGACAACTTATGAACACTGAAGCTTTCTTT. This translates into CASSRGQLMNTEAFF. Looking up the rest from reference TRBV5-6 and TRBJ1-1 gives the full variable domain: DAGVTQSPTHLIKTRGQQVTLRCSPKSGHDTVSWYQQALGQGPQFIFQYYEEEERQRGNFPDRFSGHQFPNYSSELNVNALLLGDSALYLCASSRGQLMNTEAFFGQGTRLTVV.

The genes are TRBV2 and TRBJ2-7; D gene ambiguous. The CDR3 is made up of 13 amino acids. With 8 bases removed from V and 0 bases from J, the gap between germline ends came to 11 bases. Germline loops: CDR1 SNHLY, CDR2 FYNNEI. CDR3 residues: CASLSPSSYEQYF. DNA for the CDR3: TGTGCCAGCCTTTCACCGAGCTCCTACGAGCAGTACTTC.

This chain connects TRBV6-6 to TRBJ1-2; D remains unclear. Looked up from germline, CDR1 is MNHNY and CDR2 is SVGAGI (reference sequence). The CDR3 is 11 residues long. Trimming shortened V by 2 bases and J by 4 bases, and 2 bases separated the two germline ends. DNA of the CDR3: TGTGCCAGCAGTTACCCCTATGGCTACACCTTC. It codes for CASSYPYGYTF.

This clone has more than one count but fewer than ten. The CDR3 spells CASSDRTGSYGYTF. The CDR3 DNA is TGTGCCAGCAGTGACAGGACAGGGTCGTATGGCTACACCTTC. The V and J genes are TRBV25-1 and TRBJ1-2; 8 bases match TRBD1. Germline trimming cut 3 bases from V and 5 bases from J; bases unmatched to any gene: 5. Germline V CDR1 and CDR2: MGHDK, SYGVNS. The CDR3 is 14 amino acids.

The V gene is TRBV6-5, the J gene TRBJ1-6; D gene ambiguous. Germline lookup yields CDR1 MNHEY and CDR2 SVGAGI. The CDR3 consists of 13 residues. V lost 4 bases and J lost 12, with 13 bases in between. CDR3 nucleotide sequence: TGTGCCAGCAGTTCGGGAATCGGATTACCCCTCCACTTT. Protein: CASSSGIGLPLHF.